The text below deals with one T cell receptor beta chain. Its antigen remains unknown. TCRdb independently ran MiXCR on the RT-PCR reads; one entry per CDR3 protein. Of 610,000 or so distinct CDR3 sequences listed, 11% to 15% are singletons. The source of the sample is a study of response to subunit inactivated influenza vaccine. Notes on the study in general: It was the authors' suggestion that each seasonal influenza vaccination recruits few new T cells.

The V end lost 0 bases, the J end lost 15 bases, and 16 bases lay between the germline ends. The CDR3 runs to 13 residues. Germline values: CDR1 SGHRS, CDR2 YFSETQ. The chain links TRBV5-1 to TRBJ2-1; a possible D gene is TRBD2 (6 bases). This sequence originates from a middle-aged man who received an inactivated influenza vaccine. The specimen comprised PBMCs from blood, sampled 11 to 12 days after vaccination. In DNA, the CDR3 is TGCGCCAGCAGCTTGGCCGGGACTTCGGGGACGTTCTTC. Its translation is CASSLAGTSGTFF.